These T cell receptor beta chains were read from a single sample in a study of T cell responses to AZD1222 COVID-19 vaccine. Here immunoSEQ multiplex PCR was the method, and the copy in TCRdb shows in-frame clones only, minus some. This sample yields about 150,000 clones, of which 90% are seen a single time; approximately 1.8% belongs to the top ten. This specimen consisted of peripheral blood, obtained on day 0 of AZD1222 vaccination. These receptors all stem from an adult in good health. Each CDR3 is given with its conserved first and last residue. D genes are given only for firm matches. The size of a clone is reported for some rows only, either as once, few or many, or as a class for expanded clones.

TRBD1,.,TRBV2,TRBJ2-7,TGTGCCAGCAGTGAAGAGGGAACAGGGGGGTACGAGCAGTACTTC,CASSEEGTGGYEQYF
TRBD1,.,TRBV2,TRBJ1-2,TGTGCCAGCAGTGAAGCGGACAGGGGTTCCCACTATAACTATGGCTACACCTTC,CASSEADRGSHYNYGYTF
TRBD1,.,TRBV13,TRBJ1-1,TGTGCCAGCAGCCGACAGGGGGAGAACACTGAAGCTTTCTTT,CASSRQGENTEAFF
.,once,TRBV7-9,TRBJ2-2,TGTGCCAGCAGCTTAAGCTTTGGCGGCAGGGACAACACCGGGGAGCTGTTTTTT,CASSLSFGGRDNTGELFF
TRBD2,.,TRBV28,TRBJ2-7,TGTGCTCTAGGGACTAGGAAGACCTACGAGCAGTACTTC,CALGTRKTYEQYF
.,.,TRBV2,TRBJ2-4,TGTGCCAGTAAGGGGGGACACGAAGACAAAAACATTCAGTACTTC,CASKGGHEDKNIQYF
TRBD2,.,TRBV9,TRBJ2-5,TGTGCCAGCAGCGTAGCGGTAGCGGGAGGGCAAGAGACCCAGTACTTC,CASSVAVAGGQETQYF
TRBD2,once,TRBV7-8,TRBJ2-1,TGTGCCAGCAGCCCACGACTAGCGGAAAGCTCCTACAATGAGCAGTTCTTC,CASSPRLAESSYNEQFF
.,.,TRBV25-1,TRBJ2-7,TGTGCCAGCAGTGATACTACCACCAACACCTACGAGCAGTACTTC,CASSDTTTNTYEQYF
TRBD1,medium-sized,TRBV4-2,TRBJ2-7,TGTGCCAGCAGCCAAGCAGAATGGACAGGGTGGAACGAGCAGTACTTC,CASSQAEWTGWNEQYF
TRBD1,.,TRBV4-2,TRBJ1-4,TGTGCCAGCAGCCAAGAGGGACAGGGTGGAGAAAAACTGTTTTTT,CASSQEGQGGEKLFF
.,.,TRBV18,TRBJ1-1,TGTGCCAGCTCACCACCGGCAGGGAGGAACACTGAAGCTTTCTTT,CASSPPAGRNTEAFF
.,.,TRBV4-3,TRBJ2-5,TGCGCCAGCAGCCAAACAGTGGACAGCCAAGAGACCCAGTACTTC,CASSQTVDSQETQYF
.,.,TRBV11-2,TRBJ1-1,TGTGCCAGCAGTCCCTGGACCGGTGAAGCTTTCTTT,CASSPWTGEAFF
.,once,TRBV24-1,TRBJ2-4,TGTGCCACCAGTGATCCGGGGGCAAGTAATCAGTACTTC,CATSDPGASNQYF
.,few,TRBV10-3,TRBJ2-3,TGTGCCATCAGCGACACTCGCGTAGAGGAAGATACGCAGTATTTT,CAISDTRVEEDTQYF
TRBD1,.,TRBV2,TRBJ1-5,TGTGCCAGCAAGGGGACAGGGTCAGATCAGCCCCAGCATTTT,CASKGTGSDQPQHF
.,once,TRBV2,TRBJ1-1,TGTGCCAGCAGTGTTCATAACTCCCGTCCTGAAGCTTTCTTT,CASSVHNSRPEAFF
TRBD2,once,TRBV7-3,TRBJ2-7,TGTGCCAGCAGCCCCTTAGCGGGAGTTGCCTACGAGCAGTACTTC,CASSPLAGVAYEQYF
.,.,TRBV5-1,TRBJ1-1,TGCGCCAGCAGCGAGGTGGGGGGGCTTGTGAACACTGAAGCTTTCTTT,CASSEVGGLVNTEAFF
TRBD2,.,TRBV7-3,TRBJ2-3,TGTGCCAGCAGCTTAACGTTCGGCGGGAGCACCACAGATACGCAGTATTTT,CASSLTFGGSTTDTQYF
.,.,TRBV7-9,TRBJ2-7,TGTGCCAGCAGCTTTAGGGACAACTCCTACGAGCAGTACTTC,CASSFRDNSYEQYF
TRBD1,.,TRBV29-1,TRBJ1-4,TGCAGCGTTGCCCAAGGGACAGGAACCGCAACTAATGAAAAACTGTTTTTT,CSVAQGTGTATNEKLFF
.,once,TRBV6-5,TRBJ1-2,TGTGCCAGCACCAGAGGCGAGGACTATGGCTACACCTTC,CASTRGEDYGYTF
.,.,TRBV5-6,TRBJ2-1,TGTGCCAGCAGCTTCGAACGAAACCCGCTTTTTGGCAATGAGCAGTTCTTC,CASSFERNPLFGNEQFF
.,.,TRBV28,TRBJ1-1,TGTGCCAGCAGCCTAGCCAGGGTCATGCGGACTGAAGCTTTCTTT,CASSLARVMRTEAFF
TRBD2,.,TRBV27,TRBJ2-7,TGTGCCAGCAGTTTGGGACTAGCGCCCTACGAGCAGTACTTC,CASSLGLAPYEQYF
.,.,TRBV9,TRBJ1-4,TGTGCCAGCAGCGTAGTAGAAGGGGCTAATGAAAAACTGTTTTTT,CASSVVEGANEKLFF
TRBD1,.,TRBV28,TRBJ1-2,TGTGCCAGCAGTCTAACCCCAGGACAGGGCGGCCCCTTC,CASSLTPGQGGPF
.,.,TRBV30,TRBJ2-7,TGTGCCTGGAGTGGGCAGTTCTCGGCCTACGAGCAGTACTTC,CAWSGQFSAYEQYF
.,once,TRBV5-4,TRBJ2-3,TGTGCCAGCAGAGGGGGGGGCCTGGATACGCAGTATTTT,CASRGGGLDTQYF
.,.,TRBV28,TRBJ1-2,TGTGCCAGCAGTTTGACAGCCCACCACTATGGCTACACCTTC,CASSLTAHHYGYTF
.,.,TRBV3-1/TRBV3-2,TRBJ2-2,TGTGCCAGCAGCCAATCGATTTCTGGGGAGCTGTTTTTT,CASSQSISGELFF
TRBD2,.,TRBV15,TRBJ2-7,TGTGCCACCAGGAGGACTAGCGGGAGCTCCTACGAGCAGTACTTC,CATRRTSGSSYEQYF
.,.,TRBV7-9,TRBJ1-1,TGTGCCAGCAGCCCAGCTAACACTGAAGCTTTCTTT,CASSPANTEAFF